The clone carrying this TCR beta chain was picked up a small number of times. Its antigen is currently unknown. The data are from a study of blood T cells in healthy people across ages. Study-level findings and limits: Older age went with lower TCR beta diversity per million T cells, in a roughly linear way.

Primed by a sample-barcoded 5' primer and a J-beta primer mix, a second PCR proceeded for roughly 7 to 11 cycles. With 12 random nucleotides, a template-switch adaptor tagged each individual cDNA molecule. One entry per CDR3 protein, called by TCRdb with MiXCR from the 5' RACE reads. Of some 1.5 million distinct CDR3 sequences listed, approximately 42% are singletons. Sequenced sample: blood. The sequence came from a young woman in good health.

CDR3: CASSLTGRELFF. CDR3 sequence (DNA): TGTGCCAGCAGCTTAACCGGGAGGGAGCTGTTTTTT. The chain recombines TRBV11-1 with TRBJ2-2; tentatively, D is TRBD2 (5 bases). V was clipped by 2 bases and J by 9 bases, with 7 bases between them. Germline assignment: CDR1 SGHAT and CDR2 FQDESV (reference sequence). The CDR3 covers 12 residues.